These T cell receptor beta chains were read from a single sample in a study of CD4 and CD8 cells across lung adenocarcinoma regions. TCRdb passed the PCR reads through MiXCR, listing each CDR3 protein once. The sample holds approximately 16,000 distinct CDR3 sequences, approximately 50% seen once. The source material was CD8+ T cells from the center of a lung tumor. Receptors originate from a female donor with lung adenocarcinoma. The CD4 and CD8 labels of this study may be unreliable. CDR3s include the opening cysteine and the closing phenylalanine or tryptophan. The order of the fields is CDR3 protein, CDR3 DNA, D gene, V gene, clone size, J gene. D genes are given only for firm matches. Size tells how often a clone was seen (once, few, many) or the class of an expanded clone, and some rows leave it out.

CASSYSLAGSSYEQYF	TGTGCCAGCAGTTACTCACTAGCGGGGTCCTCCTACGAGCAGTACTTC	TRBD2	TRBV6-5	many	TRBJ2-7
CASRGRGGGGETQYF	TGTGCCAGCAGGGGGCGGGGGGGGGGGGGGGAGACCCAGTACTTC	TRBD2	TRBV6-1	many	TRBJ2-5
CASRSGGSYGYTF	TGTGCCAGCAGGTCCGGGGGGTCCTATGGCTACACCTTC	.	TRBV6-1	many	TRBJ1-2
CASSYMQATDTQYF	TGTGCCAGCAGTTACATGCAGGCGACAGATACGCAGTATTTT	.	TRBV6-5	medium-sized	TRBJ2-3
CASSLALSGTQYF	TGCGCCAGCAGCTTGGCGCTCAGTGGGACCCAGTACTTC	.	TRBV5-1	many	TRBJ2-5
CASSLGTSGRETQYF	TGTGCCAGCAGCTTAGGCACTAGCGGGAGGGAGACCCAGTACTTC	TRBD2	TRBV11-2	once	TRBJ2-5
CASSYSRGGGTQYF	TGTGCCAGCAGTTACTCGAGAGGGGGCGGTACGCAGTATTTT	TRBD1	TRBV6-5	.	TRBJ2-3
CATSRDGVVMGEQFF	TGTGCCACCAGCAGAGATGGGGTAGTTATGGGTGAGCAGTTCTTC	.	TRBV15	.	TRBJ2-1
CASSQGRVYEQYF	TGTGCCAGCAGCCAAGGCAGGGTCTACGAGCAGTACTTC	.	TRBV3-1	few	TRBJ2-7
CASSPGLDYNEQFF	TGTGCCAGCAGCCCGGGACTAGACTACAATGAGCAGTTCTTC	TRBD2	TRBV7-2	medium-sized	TRBJ2-1
CASRPGGTEAFF	TGTGCCAGCAGGCCGGGGGGCACTGAAGCTTTCTTT	.	TRBV6-1	.	TRBJ1-1
CAISRGDGRDNSPLHF	TGTGCCATCTCAAGGGGGGACGGCAGGGATAATTCACCCCTCCACTTT	.	TRBV10-3	.	TRBJ1-6
CASRAGGWNNQPQHF	TGTGCCAGCAGGGCAGGGGGTTGGAACAATCAGCCCCAGCATTTT	TRBD1	TRBV6-1	many	TRBJ1-5
CASSHGRGTGAQYF	TGTGCCAGCAGCCACGGTAGAGGCACCGGGGCGCAGTATTTT	.	TRBV6-1	.	TRBJ2-3
CASSYSGGGFDEQFF	TGTGCCAGCAGTTACTCAGGGGGGGGTTTCGATGAGCAGTTCTTC	.	TRBV6-5	medium-sized	TRBJ2-1
CASIRAGSTDTQYF	TGTGCCAGCATTAGGGCAGGTAGCACAGATACGCAGTATTTT	.	TRBV27	.	TRBJ2-3
CASSIQTGPNEQYF	TGTGCCAGCAGCATTCAAACAGGGCCAAACGAGCAGTACTTC	.	TRBV3-1	.	TRBJ2-7